Shown below are 2 T cell receptor beta chains from a single sample sequenced in a study of beta chain features in type 1 diabetes. The authors reverse transcribed all of the isolated RNA, so sequencing captured expressed TCRB transcripts. The table came from immunoSEQ multiplex PCR; TCRdb's copy has only in-frame clones and leaves some out. The profile shows more than 550,000 clones, over 12% of them singletons. Study results and limitations: Moderate but significant shortening of TCRB CDR3s was recorded in all four CD4+ subsets from Type 1 diabetes patients.

Their antigens remain unidentified. Input material: naive CD4+ T cells from blood. These receptors were collected from a man aged 18-30 years with type 1 diabetes.

The V call is TRBV5-1, the J call TRBJ2-1; D may correspond to TRBD1 or TRBD2 (5 bases each). Trimming pared 4 bases from V and 5 bases from J, leaving 19 bases between. This CDR3 region has 16 residues. The germline V gene has CDR1 SGHRS and CDR2 YFSETQ. The CDR3 is CASSPYQRGANNEQFF. Here the CDR3 DNA reads TGCGCCAGCAGCCCATATCAACGGGGCGCCAACAATGAGCAGTTCTTC.

This clone has just a few counts. The chain links TRBV15 to TRBJ1-5; D gene ambiguous. Trimming pared 0 bases from V and 3 bases from J, leaving 9 bases between. The CDR3 totals 15 residues. Germline V CDR1 and CDR2: LNHNV, YYDKDF (reference sequence). CDR3 amino acids: CATSRDLVYNQPQHF. CDR3 nucleotides: TGTGCCACCAGCAGAGATTTAGTTTACAATCAGCCCCAGCATTTT.